Below, 27 T cell receptor beta chains from the same sample are listed, as sequenced in a study of human thymus T cells. Thymus pieces cut out during corrective heart surgery were the tissue that was used. Measured with immunoSEQ multiplex PCR; TCRdb has only the in-frame clones, and not every one. Counted here are roughly 130,000 clones, around 94% occurring once; the ten biggest clones make up 0.02% to 0.03%. Input material: thymus tissue. These receptors all stem from a boy under two years old with a congenital heart defect but otherwise immunologically healthy.

The V gene is TRBV27, the J gene TRBJ1-1; tentative D call: TRBD1 (6 bases). Trimming took off 4 bases at V and 0 bases at J, with 15 bases between the two ends. CDR1 MNHEY and CDR2 SMNVEV come from the germline V gene (reference sequence). The CDR3 is made up of 16 amino acids. CDR3 sequence (DNA): TGTGCCAGCAGTTCCCGTCGGAGGGGGTTGAACACTGAAGCTTTCTTT. It is translated as CASSSRRRGLNTEAFF.

The rearrangement joins TRBV7-2 to TRBJ2-5, with TRBD2 matching over 9 bases. V trimming: 1 base; J trimming: 4 bases; junction bases outside the gene matches: 7. The germline V gene has CDR1 SGHTA and CDR2 FQGNSA. The CDR3 contains 16 residues. DNA of the CDR3: TGTGCCAGCAGCTTAGGGGCGGGGGGGCATCCAGAGACCCAGTACTTC. Amino acids: CASSLGAGGHPETQYF.

The V gene is TRBV28, the J gene TRBJ2-5, with D perhaps TRBD1 (5 bases). The CDR3 runs to 12 residues. The germline CDR1 and CDR2 sequences are MDHEN and SYDVKM. Trimming took off 5 bases at V and 9 bases at J, with 13 bases between the two ends. The CDR3 here is CASSPQVRAQYF. The DNA of the CDR3 is TGTGCCAGCAGTCCACAGGTCCGGGCCCAGTACTTC.

This chain connects TRBV27 to TRBJ1-1; 7 nucleotides agree with TRBD1. Germline trimming cut 7 bases from V and 1 base from J; bases unmatched to any gene: 9. CDR1 is MNHEY and CDR2 is SMNVEV in the germline V gene (reference sequence). CDR3 length equals 15 residues. CDR3 loop: CASKRGQGRNTEAFF. In DNA, the CDR3 is TGTGCCAGCAAAAGGGGGCAGGGAAGGAACACTGAAGCTTTCTTT.

This rearrangement joins TRBV7-6 to TRBJ2-1; 9 bases fit TRBD2. This CDR3 region has 15 residues. J lost 2 bases, V lost 5 bases, and 4 bases had no gene match. The germline V gene encodes CDR1 SGHVS and CDR2 FNYEAQ. CDR3 bases: TGTGCCAGCAGCCCTAGCGGGGCGGCCTACAATGAGCAGTTCTTC. This encodes CASSPSGAAYNEQFF.

This chain uses TRBV5-1 with TRBJ1-1, with TRBD1 identical over 9 bases. Germline CDR1 reads SGHRS; CDR2 reads YFSETQ. The J segment lost 3 bases and the V segment lost 4 bases, leaving 4 bases of the junction unmatched. The CDR3 extends over 14 amino acids. In nucleotides, the CDR3 is TGCGCCAGCAGCCCCCGGACAGGGGACACTGAAGCTTTCTTT. Translated, it gives CASSPRTGDTEAFF. The entire variable domain, with the rest obtained from reference TRBV5-1 and TRBJ1-1, is as follows: KAGVTQTPRYLIKTRGQQVTLSCSPISGHRSVSWYQQTPGQGLQFLFEYFSETQRNKGNFPGRFSGRQFSNSRSEMNVSTLELGDSALYLCASSPRTGDTEAFFGQGTRLTVV.

This chain connects TRBV5-1 to TRBJ2-7; TRBD1 matches 8 bases. Trimming took 0 bases from V and 5 from J; bases not matched to a gene: 7. The germline V gene has CDR1 SGHRS and CDR2 YFSETQ. The CDR3 extends over 15 amino acids. CDR3 residues: CASSLGIRGPHEQYF. The CDR3 bases are TGCGCCAGCAGCTTGGGTATCAGGGGGCCCCACGAGCAGTACTTC.

V gene TRBV4-3 combines with J gene TRBJ2-7; 12 positions agree with TRBD1. The CDR3 sequence is 18 residues long. Germline V CDR1 and CDR2: LGHNA, YSLEER. V trimming: 0 bases; J trimming: 5 bases; junction bases outside the gene matches: 11. The CDR3 DNA reads TGCGCCAGCAGCCAAGATCCCCCGGGACAGGGGGCGTCCCACGAGCAGTACTTC. Its translation is CASSQDPPGQGASHEQYF.

The chain couples TRBV4-1 to TRBJ2-3; possibly TRBD2 for D (6 bases). V was shortened by 8 bases and J by 0 bases, with 15 bases between the two germline ends. Germline V lookup: CDR1 MGHRA, CDR2 YSYEKL. There are 15 residues in the CDR3. For the CDR3, the DNA is TGCGCCAGCCGACTCTGGCGGGGTAGCACAGATACGCAGTATTTT. Residues: CASRLWRGSTDTQYF.

Of note for this clone: Mismatch with germline at one junction end may stem from a read error. The J gene is TRBJ2-7, the V gene TRBV13; weak D call: TRBD2 (6 bases). Looked up from germline, CDR1 is PRHDT and CDR2 is FYEKMQ (reference sequence). The length of the CDR3 is 14 residues. CDR3 sequence: CASSLGLNTYEQYF. CDR3 nucleotides: TGTGCCAGCAGCCTAGGACTAAACACCTACGAGCAGTACTTC.

Written as DNA, the CDR3 is TGTGCCAGCAGCTTAGGAGGGGGAAGTCAGCCCCAGCATTTT. This codes for CASSLGGGSQPQHF. The chain links TRBV7-6 to TRBJ1-5; tentative D call: TRBD1 (6 bases). Germline CDR1 SGHVS, CDR2 FNYEAQ. The CDR3 length is 14 residues. Trimming shortened V by 1 base and J by 6 bases, and 10 bases separated the two germline ends.

The chain uses TRBV28 and TRBJ1-1, with D possibly being TRBD1 (6 bases). There are 12 residues in the CDR3. V lost 6 bases, J lost 5 bases, and 10 bases lay in between. Germline loops: CDR1 MDHEN, CDR2 SYDVKM. The chain's CDR3 is CASSPQGTEAFF. CDR3 coding DNA: TGTGCCAGCAGCCCTCAGGGGACTGAAGCTTTCTTT.

The chain employs TRBV7-9 and TRBJ2-2; possibly TRBD1 or TRBD2 for D (7 bases each). V gave up 5 bases and J gave up 5 bases, with 15 bases separating them. The CDR3 covers 15 residues. Germline-derived CDR1 and CDR2 are SEHNR and FQNEAQ (reference sequence). This CDR3 reads CASSQRDRLTGELFF. The CDR3 nucleotides read TGTGCCAGCAGCCAGCGGGACAGACTAACCGGGGAGCTGTTTTTT.

This chain joins TRBV28 and TRBJ2-3, with 8 bases lining up with TRBD2. Germline lookup yields CDR1 MDHEN and CDR2 SYDVKM. Trimming at V came to 5 bases and at J to 8 bases, leaving 15 bases not matched to a gene. The CDR3 consists of 16 residues. The DNA for the CDR3 is TGTGCCAGCAGTCCAGCCTGGGCGGGGGGAAGTGGTACGCAGTATTTT. Translation gives CASSPAWAGGSGTQYF. Variable domain in full (rest from reference TRBV28 and TRBJ2-3): DVKVTQSSRYLVKRTGEKVFLECVQDMDHENMFWYRQDPGLGLRLIYFSYDVKMKEKGDIPEGYSVSREKKERFSLILESASTNQTSMYLCASSPAWAGGSGTQYFGPGTRLTVL.

J is TRBJ2-7 and V is TRBV4-2; 9 positions match TRBD1. From germline, CDR1 is LGHNA and CDR2 YNFKEQ. Trimming at V came to 4 bases and at J to 5 bases, leaving 21 bases not matched to a gene. The CDR3 consists of 19 residues. The DNA of the CDR3 is TGTGCCAGCAGCCCGATTTTCCGGGACAGGGTCCTTATGTGTCACGAGCAGTACTTC. Its translation is CASSPIFRDRVLMCHEQYF.

This chain links TRBV18 with TRBJ2-3; 8 bases align to TRBD1. The CDR3 sequence is 15 residues long. The J segment lost 2 bases and the V segment lost 3 bases, leaving 4 bases of the junction unmatched. CDR1 and CDR2 (germline): KGHSH, LQKENI. As DNA, the CDR3 is TGTGCCAGCTCACCTGGGACAGGCCCCACAGATACGCAGTATTTT. Its translation: CASSPGTGPTDTQYF.

The rearrangement joins TRBV5-4 to TRBJ1-2; D possibly corresponds to TRBD1 (5 bases). This CDR3 spans 14 amino acids. Germline CDR1 is SGHNT and CDR2 is YYREEE (reference sequence). The V gene lost 5 bases and the J gene lost 4 bases, with 15 bases spanning the gap. In DNA, the CDR3 is TGTGCCAGCAGTTTGAAAGGACACGCCTATGGCTACACCTTC. Protein: CASSLKGHAYGYTF.

The chain is built from TRBV5-4 and TRBJ1-1; 8 bases align to TRBD1. CDR3 size: 14 residues. The germline V gene encodes CDR1 SGHNT and CDR2 YYREEE (reference sequence). V lost 4 bases, J lost 3 bases, and 5 bases stayed unmatched. Here the CDR3 DNA reads TGTGCCAGCAGCGAGGACAGGGTGGACACTGAAGCTTTCTTT. Protein product: CASSEDRVDTEAFF.

This chain uses TRBV10-2 with TRBJ2-7; 8 bases are shared with TRBD2. This CDR3 is built from 15 residues. V was clipped by 6 bases and J by 4 bases; unmatched bases: 11. From germline, CDR1 is WSHSY and CDR2 SAAADI. The CDR3 loop reads CASSPTGTSDYEQYF. The CDR3 nucleotides are TGCGCCAGCAGCCCGACCGGGACTAGTGATTACGAGCAGTACTTC.

This chain joins TRBV7-2 and TRBJ2-4, with a possible D match to TRBD2 (6 bases). Germline CDR1 is SGHTA and CDR2 is FQGNSA. CDR3 length equals 17 residues. V was pared by 1 base and J by 7 bases, with 20 bases between. For the CDR3, the DNA is TGTGCCAGCAGCTTAGGGGGGACTGAACTTGGGTCGAACATTCAGTACTTC. Translating gives CASSLGGTELGSNIQYF. The whole variable domain, remainder taken from reference TRBV7-2 and TRBJ2-4, is GAGVSQSPSNKVTEKGKDVELRCDPISGHTALYWYRQSLGQGLEFLIYFQGNSAPDKSGLPSDRFSAERTGGSVSTLTIQRTQQEDSAVYLCASSLGGTELGSNIQYFGAGTRLSVL.

The chain uses TRBV11-2 and TRBJ1-6, with a tentative D call TRBD1 (6 bases). There are 16 residues in the CDR3. With 3 bases removed from V and 0 bases from J, the gap between germline ends came to 9 bases. Germline V gene sequence: CDR1 SGHAT, CDR2 FQNNGV. The DNA for the CDR3 is TGTGCCAGCAGCTTCGGACAGAGCTCCTATAATTCACCCCTCCACTTT. Amino acid sequence: CASSFGQSSYNSPLHF.

This chain connects TRBV10-1 to TRBJ1-5; D gene uncertain. Trimming removed 2 bases from V and 0 bases from J, with 11 bases in between. This CDR3 comprises 16 residues. CDR1 and CDR2 (germline): WNHNN, SYGVQD (reference sequence). The CDR3 DNA follows: TGCGCCAGCAGTGAGGGCGTGGGATATAGCAATCAGCCCCAGCATTTT. It codes for CASSEGVGYSNQPQHF.

This rearrangement joins TRBV5-6 to TRBJ2-2, with 8 bases that match TRBD2. Trimming cost V 0 bases and J 3 bases; bases outside gene matches: 10. This CDR3 is built from 18 residues. The germline V gene has CDR1 SGHDT and CDR2 YYEEEE. The CDR3 nucleotides are TGTGCCAGCAGCTTGGAAGTCCGAGCGGGGGATTACACCGGGGAGCTGTTTTTT. Residues: CASSLEVRAGDYTGELFF.

The rearrangement joins TRBV6-6 to TRBJ1-1; the D is unclear. V lost 5 bases and J 0 bases, leaving 13 bases between the germline ends. The CDR3 contains 15 residues. Per germline, CDR1 MNHNY and CDR2 SVGAGI (reference sequence). CDR3 bases: TGTGCCAGCAGTCTACTGACGGGCATGAACACTGAAGCTTTCTTT. Its translation is CASSLLTGMNTEAFF.

The chain is built from TRBV28 and TRBJ1-5, with TRBD1 matching 7 bases. Trimming at V came to 5 bases and at J to 2 bases, leaving 3 bases not matched to a gene. CDR3 length equals 14 residues. Germline V gene data show CDR1 as MDHEN and CDR2 as SYDVKM. The CDR3 DNA follows: TGTGCCAGCAGTATGGGACAGCGCAATCAGCCCCAGCATTTT. Its protein is CASSMGQRNQPQHF.

The chain recombines TRBV5-1 with TRBJ2-7; maybe TRBD1 (5 bases). CDR3 length: 14 amino acids. The germline gives CDR1 SGHRS, CDR2 YFSETQ. Trimming left V 0 bases short and J 1 base short, with 8 bases between. The CDR3 sequence is CASSLAQGSYEQYF. The CDR3 DNA follows: TGCGCCAGCAGCTTGGCCCAGGGTTCCTACGAGCAGTACTTC.

This chain links TRBV27 with TRBJ2-7; D remains unclear. Per germline, CDR1 MNHEY and CDR2 SMNVEV (reference sequence). With 5 bases removed from V and 2 bases from J, the gap between germline ends came to 13 bases. This CDR3 spans 14 amino acids. CDR3 DNA: TGTGCCAGCAGTGCGATGACGACAACCTACGAGCAGTACTTC. Translation: CASSAMTTTYEQYF.